Sequencing of this T cell receptor beta chain was carried out in a study of T cell responses to AZD1222 COVID-19 vaccine. Findings and caveats of the study: Reports indicate that nearly half of spike-specific TCRs are directed at unmutated variant regions. Donors were chiefly white British, with a greater number of females, and clonal diversity was perhaps underestimated.

A word on this clone: Its antigen is unidentified.

The protocol was immunoSEQ multiplex PCR, while the TCRdb copy is restricted to in-frame clones and leaves out a portion. The table shows over 140,000 clones, with around 92% occurring only once. The sequence derives from an adult who received the AZD1222 COVID-19 vaccine. Sample: peripheral blood, taken 28 days after the second AZD1222 dose.

The CDR3 sequence is CASSLGGGGNTIYF. DNA for the CDR3: TGTGCCAGCAGCTTAGGAGGAGGTGGAAACACCATATATTTT. The rearrangement links TRBV7-9 to TRBJ1-3; no definite D call. Germline V gene sequence: CDR1 SEHNR, CDR2 FQNEAQ (reference sequence). V lost 1 base and J 3 bases, leaving 7 bases between the germline ends. This CDR3 is 14 amino acids long.